This section outlines one T cell receptor (beta chain) sequence together with its context. Its target is unknown. The CDR3 loop spans 15 amino acids. V trimming: 6 bases; J trimming: 4 bases; junction bases outside the gene matches: 9. Germline CDR1 SNHLY, CDR2 FYNNEI. These data are taken from a study of shared clonotypes between healthy human individuals. At the level of the study: Per-donor plates numbered three CD4 naive, three CD4 memory, two CD8 naive and one CD8 memory. Study-level points and caveats: Sorted-subset samples were not fully sequenced, rarefaction indicated.

Generated by immunoSEQ multiplex PCR, the TCRdb table keeps only in-frame clones and is missing some. The table has some 2,000,000 clones, less than 95% seen once; the top ten hold more than 0.95%. Naive CD8 cells comprised CD45RO-negative, CCR7-positively selected cells, excluding terminally differentiated effector memory CD45RA+ cells. Sequencing used naive CD8+ T cells sorted from blood. This rearrangement joins TRBV2 to TRBJ2-5, with 9 bases fitting TRBD2. This sequence originates from a man aged 18 to 30 in good health. CDR3 DNA: TGTGCCAGCAGCCCCCCAGCGGGGGGAGGAGAGACCCAGTACTTC. Its protein is CASSPPAGGGETQYF.